This TCR beta chain was recovered during a study of cytomegalovirus exposure and HLA in healthy donors. Findings and caveats of the study: An analysis done earlier found most TCR beta V segments productive about 90% or about 30% of the time.

The CDR3 is made up of 16 amino acids. Germline V gene sequence: CDR1 LGHNA, CDR2 YSLEER. V trimming: 1 base; J trimming: 5 bases; junction bases outside the gene matches: 7. This clone was found a few times. The antigen remains unidentified. Both 60 Vbeta primers and 13 Jbeta primers went into the PCR. The protocol was immunoSEQ multiplex PCR, while the TCRdb copy is restricted to in-frame clones and leaves out a portion. The table lists tens of thousands of clones, roughly four fifths of them singletons. The rearrangement uses TRBV4-3 and TRBJ2-3; 9 bases align to TRBD2. This receptor was obtained from a man aged 18 to 30 in good health and CMV-seronegative. Sequences were obtained from PBMCs. The CDR3: CASSQGNGGRVDTQYF. Here the CDR3 DNA reads TGCGCCAGCAGCCAAGGGAATGGCGGGAGGGTAGATACGCAGTATTTT.